Listed below are T cell receptor beta chains from one sample, sequenced in a study of T cell responses to AZD1222 COVID-19 vaccine. The data were produced by immunoSEQ multiplex PCR, yet TCRdb's version contains in-frame clones alone and is incomplete. The data show roughly 120,000 clones, approximately 85% seen once. The sample in question was peripheral blood, obtained on day 0 of AZD1222 vaccination. The receptors were sampled from an adult in good health. Both conserved end residues are part of each CDR3. A D gene is named only where the DNA matches it firmly. Part of the rows lack a size; the others show once, few, many or a class for expanded clones.

j_call clone_size d_call cdr3_length v_call cdr3_aa cdr3_nt
TRBJ1-5 NA NA 13 TRBV3-1/TRBV3-2 CASSQGSNQPQHF TGTGCCAGCAGCCAGGGGAGCAATCAGCCCCAGCATTTT
TRBJ1-4 NA NA 15 TRBV18 CASSPPDSVGEKLFF TGTGCCAGCTCACCACCGGACAGCGTCGGTGAAAAACTGTTTTTT
TRBJ2-7 NA TRBD1 14 TRBV19 CASRGTESPYEQYF TGTGCCAGTAGGGGGACAGAAAGCCCCTACGAGCAGTACTTC
TRBJ1-3 NA TRBD1 16 TRBV5-1 CASRRDRALAGNTIYF TGCGCCAGCAGGCGGGACAGGGCTTTAGCTGGAAACACCATATATTTT
TRBJ2-2 NA NA 14 TRBV24-1 CATSDRRNTGELFF TGTGCCACCAGTGATCGTCGGAACACCGGGGAGCTGTTTTTT
TRBJ2-3 NA TRBD2 20 TRBV10-3 CAISEGGRLAGHASTDTQYF TGTGCCATCAGTGAAGGGGGGCGACTAGCGGGGCACGCTAGCACAGATACGCAGTATTTT
TRBJ2-1 few NA 13 TRBV18 CASSLGQDNEQFF TGTGCCAGCTCACTGGGCCAAGACAATGAGCAGTTCTTC
TRBJ2-1 NA NA 14 TRBV7-2 CASSLAAGANEQFF TGTGCCAGCAGCTTAGCGGCCGGGGCCAATGAGCAGTTCTTC
TRBJ1-5 NA TRBD1 13 TRBV27 CASSIATGQPQHF TGTGCCAGCAGTATCGCGACAGGGCAGCCCCAGCATTTT
TRBJ2-7 NA NA 12 TRBV6-2/TRBV6-3 CASSSSSYEQYF TGTGCCAGCAGTTCGAGCTCCTACGAGCAGTACTTC
TRBJ1-1 NA NA 13 TRBV27 CASSLLGAPEAFF TGTGCCAGCAGTTTATTAGGGGCTCCTGAAGCTTTCTTT
TRBJ1-2 NA NA 13 TRBV5-1 CASSLSRHDGYTF TGCGCCAGCAGCTTGAGCAGGCACGATGGCTACACCTTC
TRBJ1-1 NA NA 13 TRBV6-4 CASSPDSQNEAFF TGTGCCAGCAGCCCGGACAGTCAGAATGAAGCTTTCTTT
TRBJ2-3 NA TRBD1 16 TRBV6-1 CASSEHRGPSGDTQYF TGTGCCAGCAGTGAACACAGGGGGCCATCCGGAGATACGCAGTATTTT
TRBJ2-2 NA TRBD1 14 TRBV5-6 CASSGQGRGGELFF TGTGCCAGCAGCGGACAGGGTAGAGGCGGGGAGCTGTTTTTT
TRBJ2-7 NA TRBD1 14 TRBV28 CASGTWDSSYEQYF TGTGCCAGCGGGACGTGGGACAGCTCCTACGAGCAGTACTTC
TRBJ1-2 NA TRBD1 13 TRBV11-2 CASRNRGGYGYTF TGTGCCAGCCGTAACAGGGGTGGCTATGGCTACACCTTC
TRBJ1-6 few TRBD1 16 TRBV30 CAWSVTPGQTNSPLHF TGTGCCTGGAGCGTAACCCCGGGACAGACCAATTCACCCCTCCACTTT
TRBJ1-5 NA NA 15 TRBV2 CASSESTYTFAPQHF TGTGCCAGCAGTGAAAGTACATATACTTTTGCGCCCCAGCATTTT
TRBJ2-2 NA TRBD1 17 TRBV29-1 CSVQGTGLPTWTGELFF TGCAGCGTCCAGGGGACAGGTCTCCCTACTTGGACCGGGGAGCTGTTTTTT
TRBJ1-4 NA NA 14 TRBV5-1 CASSLAPGDEKLFF TGCGCCAGCAGCTTGGCCCCCGGGGATGAAAAACTGTTTTTT
TRBJ1-3 once NA 15 TRBV14 CASSQGRGPGNTIYF TGTGCCAGCAGCCAAGGGAGAGGCCCTGGAAACACCATATATTTT
TRBJ1-6 NA NA 14 TRBV19 CASSPNGGTSPLHF TGTGCCAGTAGCCCGAATGGGGGGACTTCACCCCTCCACTTT
TRBJ2-5 NA NA 17 TRBV5-4 CASSPGLAKSVEETQYF TGTGCCAGCAGCCCCGGGCTAGCGAAAAGCGTGGAGGAGACCCAGTACTTC
TRBJ2-5 NA NA 11 TRBV12-3/TRBV12-4 CASSLRETQYF TGTGCCAGCAGTTTAAGGGAGACCCAGTACTTC
TRBJ1-6 few TRBD1 15 TRBV7-2 CASSPQDRAGSPLHF TGTGCCAGCAGCCCGCAGGACAGGGCCGGTTCACCCCTCCACTTT